What follows are 7 T cell receptor beta chains derived from one specimen sequenced in a study of T-cell memory formation after mild COVID-19. TCRdb reanalysed the 5' RACE reads using MiXCR and keeps one entry per CDR3 protein. The table records about 320,000 distinct CDR3 sequences, 13% to 15% of them present only once. What was sequenced was PBMCs or a T cell subset sorted from them (not recorded which). The receptors derive from a man between 18 and 29 years old who had mild COVID-19 (a few samples of this study predate the infection). Cell type and time point are not known.

The chain recombines TRBV3-1 with TRBJ2-5; the D is unclear. This CDR3 comprises 15 residues. The V gene's germline CDR1 is LGHDT and CDR2 YNNKEL (reference sequence). The V end lost 0 bases, the J end lost 0 bases, and 8 bases lay between the germline ends. The CDR3 region has the DNA TGTGCCAGCAGCCAAGACCCGAGTTACCAAGAGACCCAGTACTTC. Translation gives CASSQDPSYQETQYF.

This clonotype occurred a few times. The chain recombines TRBV27 with TRBJ2-3, with 11 nucleotides matching TRBD2. Germline V lookup: CDR1 MNHEY, CDR2 SMNVEV (reference sequence). The CDR3 consists of 16 residues. J lost 5 bases, V lost 7 bases, and 11 bases had no gene match. The CDR3 reads CASIGLSGGAGDTQYF. The CDR3 nucleotides read TGTGCCAGCATCGGACTTAGCGGGGGGGCGGGAGATACGCAGTATTTT.

A few counts support this clonotype. This chain joins TRBV11-3 and TRBJ2-1, with D unresolved. The germline V gene has CDR1 SGHNT and CDR2 YENEEA. The CDR3 consists of 13 residues. Trimming removed 0 bases from V and 5 bases from J, with 5 bases in between. This CDR3 reads CASSLERHNEQFF. The CDR3 nucleotides read TGTGCCAGCAGCTTAGAACGACACAATGAGCAGTTCTTC. Full variable domain (remainder filled in from reference TRBV11-3 and TRBJ2-1): EAGVVQSPRYKIIEKKQPVAFWCNPISGHNTLYWYLQNLGQGPELLIRYENEEAVDDSQLPKDRFSAERLKGVDSTLKIQPAELGDSAVYLCASSLERHNEQFFGPGTRLTVL.

This rearrangement joins TRBV7-6 to TRBJ1-2; 8 positions agree with TRBD1. V shed 4 bases, J shed 5 bases, and the junction held 9 bases outside the gene matches. CDR3 length: 15 residues. Germline V lookup: CDR1 SGHVS, CDR2 FNYEAQ. CDR3 nucleotides: TGTGCCAGCAGCTCCGGACAGGGCCAATCATATGGCTACACCTTC. Encoded protein: CASSSGQGQSYGYTF. The full variable domain, completed using reference TRBV7-6 and TRBJ1-2, is GAGVSQSPRYKVTKRGQDVALRCDPISGHVSLYWYRQALGQGPEFLTYFNYEAQQDKSGLPNDRFSAERPEGSISTLTIQRTEQRDSAMYRCASSSGQGQSYGYTFGSGTRLTVV.

The rearrangement uses TRBV3-1 and TRBJ2-5; D is perhaps TRBD2 (5 bases). Germline V gene data show CDR1 as LGHDT and CDR2 as YNNKEL (reference sequence). CDR3 length: 15 amino acids. Between the trimmed V and J ends, which lost 4 bases and 4 bases, there was a span of 16 bases. CDR3 loop: CASSLPSGSLETQYF. In nucleotides, the CDR3 is TGTGCCAGCAGCCTACCTTCGGGGAGTTTAGAGACCCAGTACTTC.

The chain recombines TRBV9 with TRBJ2-7, with 8 bases identical to TRBD2. From germline, CDR1 is SGDLS and CDR2 YYNGEE. The V and J ends lost 2 bases and 3 bases, in that order; junction bases with no gene match: 4. This CDR3 is 14 amino acids long. CDR3 region: CASSVGGELYEQYF. The CDR3 bases are TGTGCCAGCAGCGTCGGGGGGGAGCTCTACGAGCAGTACTTC.

In this sample, this clonotype turned up many times. The chain recombines TRBV7-6 with TRBJ1-3, with D unresolved. Trimming shortened V by 1 base and J by 6 bases, and 7 bases separated the two germline ends. Germline CDR1 SGHVS, CDR2 FNYEAQ. This CDR3 contains 13 residues. The CDR3 DNA follows: TGTGCCAGCAGCTTAGTCCAGGAAAACACCATATATTTT. Its protein product is CASSLVQENTIYF.